This is a list of T cell receptor beta chains from one sample in a study of shared clonotypes between healthy human individuals. Only in-frame clones appear in the TCRdb table, and some are missing; sequencing was by immunoSEQ multiplex PCR. The sample has more than 2 million clones; approximately 95% are singletons. Source material: naive CD8+ T cells sorted from blood. Source of these receptors: a young man in good health. Each CDR3 is given with its conserved first and last residue. The D gene is left open where the match is weak. The size entry is marked missing in some rows and otherwise reads once, few, many or a size class.

v_gene	j_gene	d_gene	abundance	CDR3nt	CDR3aa
TRBV15	TRBJ2-5	NA	NA	TGTGCCACCAGCATGGAGGGGGGCTTTCAAGAGACCCAGTACTTC	CATSMEGGFQETQYF
TRBV6-4	TRBJ2-1	NA	NA	TGTGCCAGCAGTGACTCGATTGCCGATGAGCAGTTCTTC	CASSDSIADEQFF
TRBV9	TRBJ1-3	NA	NA	TGTGCCAGCAGCCCAACCGCGGGCTTCTCTGGAAACACCATATATTTT	CASSPTAGFSGNTIYF
TRBV11-3	TRBJ2-2	TRBD2	once	TGTGCCAGCAGCTCCGGACTAGCGGGGTACACCGGGGAGCTGTTTTTT	CASSSGLAGYTGELFF
TRBV15	TRBJ1-4	NA	NA	TGTGCCACCAGCTCACCGAGGGAAGGACCGGGCCCGAGAAAACTGTTTTTT	CATSSPREGPGPRKLFF
TRBV4-3	TRBJ2-7	NA	once	TGCGCCAGCAGCCAAGAAAGGTTCTACGAGCAGTACTTC	CASSQERFYEQYF
TRBV30	TRBJ1-2	TRBD1	NA	TGTGCCTGGATTCAGGGGGCGAACTATGGCTACACCTTC	CAWIQGANYGYTF
TRBV28	TRBJ1-5	NA	NA	TGTGCCAGCAGTCCCACCCATCAGGGTTATCAGCCCCAGCATTTT	CASSPTHQGYQPQHF
TRBV7-9	TRBJ2-5	TRBD2	NA	TGTGCCAGCAGCTCTGAGCGGGGGGGCTTGGAGACCCAGTACTTC	CASSSERGGLETQYF
TRBV6-6	TRBJ2-2	TRBD1	NA	TGTGCCAGCACCCCAAAGGGGGCTTGGACCGGGGAGCTGTTTTTT	CASTPKGAWTGELFF
TRBV6-6	TRBJ1-4	TRBD1	NA	TGTGCCAGCAGTAGACAGGGTAGCGAAAAACTGTTTTTT	CASSRQGSEKLFF
TRBV6-1	TRBJ2-3	TRBD2	once	TGTGCCAGCAGTGAAGCGTCGAGCGGGGGTTACACAGATACGCAGTATTTT	CASSEASSGGYTDTQYF
TRBV11-2	TRBJ2-5	NA	NA	TGTGCCAGCAGCAATTGGGAGACCCAGTACTTC	CASSNWETQYF
TRBV19	TRBJ2-7	TRBD1	NA	TGTGCCAGTAGCAGTTCCGGACAGGGCTCCTACGAGCAGTACTTC	CASSSSGQGSYEQYF
TRBV5-6	TRBJ2-7	NA	NA	TGTGCCAGCAGCTCCGGCGGATCCTACGAGCAGTACTTC	CASSSGGSYEQYF
TRBV2	TRBJ2-4	NA	NA	TGTGCCAGCAGGGCCCCGGGGAACATTCAGTACTTC	CASRAPGNIQYF
TRBV6-5	TRBJ2-4	TRBD2	NA	TGTGCCAGCAGTTACGGTAGCGGGAGAGACATTCAGTACTTC	CASSYGSGRDIQYF
TRBV30	TRBJ1-3	NA	NA	TGTGCCTGGGCGACGGATTCTGGAAACACCATATATTTT	CAWATDSGNTIYF
TRBV9	TRBJ2-7	TRBD2	NA	TGTGCCAGCAGCGCCTCAGACGGGGGGTACGAGCAGTACTTC	CASSASDGGYEQYF
TRBV27	TRBJ1-4	NA	NA	TGTGCCAGCAGGGGGCTAGGTTTAGGGGAAAAACTGTTTTTT	CASRGLGLGEKLFF
TRBV4-1	TRBJ1-6	NA	NA	TGCGCCAGCAGCCAATCACAGGGTCGGTCCTATAATTCACCCCTCCACTTT	CASSQSQGRSYNSPLHF
TRBV11-2	TRBJ2-1	TRBD1	NA	TGTGCCAGCAGCCCAGGACAGGGGGCGGAATACTATTACCTTGAGCAGTTCTTC	CASSPGQGAEYYYLEQFF
TRBV27	TRBJ1-5	TRBD1	NA	TGTGCCAGCAGGCGGGACAGCGGCAATCAGCCCCAGCATTTT	CASRRDSGNQPQHF
TRBV5-6	TRBJ2-1	TRBD1	NA	TGTGCCAGCAGCTTGATGGGACAGGGCTACAATGAGCAGTTCTTC	CASSLMGQGYNEQFF
TRBV15	TRBJ2-7	NA	NA	TGTGCCACCTCTTACGGACTGTCCTACGAGCAGTACTTC	CATSYGLSYEQYF
TRBV5-1	TRBJ2-7	NA	NA	TGCGCCAGCAGGGGTGTCAGTGACTACGAGCAGTACTTC	CASRGVSDYEQYF
TRBV7-6	TRBJ2-5	TRBD1	NA	TGTGCCAGCAGCCGCGGGACAGGGGGACAGACCCAGTACTTC	CASSRGTGGQTQYF
TRBV27	TRBJ1-1	TRBD1	NA	TGTGCCAGCGGGCGAGGGACAGGTGATGCTTTCTTT	CASGRGTGDAFF
TRBV28	TRBJ2-2	TRBD1	NA	TGTGCCAGCAGTTTAGTCTCAGGGGGCACCGGGGAGCTGTTTTTT	CASSLVSGGTGELFF
TRBV30	TRBJ2-3	NA	once	TGTGCCTGGAGTGGGGCTAGCCTAACCACAGATACGCAGTATTTT	CAWSGASLTTDTQYF
TRBV7-9	TRBJ2-5	NA	NA	TGTGCCAGCAGCTTAGGCAGGGTGTGGGAGACCCAGTACTTC	CASSLGRVWETQYF
TRBV6-8	TRBJ2-3	TRBD2	NA	TGTGCCAGCACATCGAGGACTAGCGGGGGGGCCCCAGATACGCAGTATTTT	CASTSRTSGGAPDTQYF